This T cell receptor beta chain derives from a study of OX40 agonist ivuxolimab in advanced cancers. Across the study: Patient treatment consisted of intravenous ivuxolimab administration every 2 weeks at 0.01 to 10 mg/kg. Study findings and constraints: Averaging showed that CD8+ T cells had more expanded clones than CD4+ did.

Generated by immunoSEQ multiplex PCR, the TCRdb table keeps only in-frame clones and is missing some. The sample lists tens of thousands of clones; over 75% were seen once. The CDR3 runs to 11 residues. Trimming removed 4 bases at V and 6 bases at J, with 9 bases between. Germline CDR1 GTSNPN, CDR2 SVGIG (reference sequence). On this clone itself: The antigen is not known.

Sequences were derived from CD4+ or CD8+ T cells sorted from blood, sampled in a trial of the OX40 agonist ivuxolimab. The V gene is TRBV30, the J gene TRBJ2-5; D is ambiguous. This TCR was sampled from an adult with an advanced solid tumor such as melanoma, head and neck, liver or kidney cancer. CDR3 residues: CAWKGAKTQYF. The CDR3 bases are TGTGCCTGGAAGGGCGCGAAGACCCAGTACTTC.